This TCR beta chain was identified in a study of T cell responses to AZD1222 COVID-19 vaccine. Findings and caveats of the study: There were mostly white British donors and more females than males, and clonal diversity was possibly underestimated. Per reports, nearly half of all spike-specific TCRs target regions that are unmutated in variants.

Sequencing was performed with immunoSEQ multiplex PCR; in TCRdb, only in-frame clones are kept and a portion is missing. The sample holds over 75,000 clones, approximately 89% seen once. As concerns this clone: The antigen is unknown.

Germline CDR1 is MNHEY and CDR2 is SMNVEV (reference sequence). The V gene end was trimmed by 2 bases and the J gene end by 5 bases; junction bases not matched to a gene: 7. The CDR3 is 16 residues long. The sequence was collected from an adult in good health. The genes are TRBV27 and TRBJ2-7, with 12 bases lining up with TRBD1. The sequencing here drew on peripheral blood, taken on day 0 of AZD1222 vaccination. CDR3 in DNA: TGTGCCAGCAGTTTAAGTCCTGGGACAGGGGGCGACGAGCAGTACTTC. Translation: CASSLSPGTGGDEQYF.